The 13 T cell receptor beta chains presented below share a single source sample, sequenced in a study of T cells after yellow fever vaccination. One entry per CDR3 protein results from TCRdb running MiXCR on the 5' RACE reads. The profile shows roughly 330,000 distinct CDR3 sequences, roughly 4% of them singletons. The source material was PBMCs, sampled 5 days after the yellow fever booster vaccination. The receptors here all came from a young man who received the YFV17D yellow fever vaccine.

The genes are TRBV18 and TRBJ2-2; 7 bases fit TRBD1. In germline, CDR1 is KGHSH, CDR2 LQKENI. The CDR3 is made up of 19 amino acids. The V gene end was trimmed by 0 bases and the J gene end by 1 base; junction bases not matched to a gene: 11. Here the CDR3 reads CASSPPIKLGQKNTGELFF. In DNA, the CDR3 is TGTGCCAGCTCACCACCCATCAAACTGGGACAGAAGAACACCGGGGAGCTGTTTTTT.

The CDR3 region has the DNA TGTGCCAGCAGCTTAGAAACGGTCAGCTACGAGCAGTACTTC. Translating it yields CASSLETVSYEQYF. The chain employs TRBV7-9 and TRBJ2-7; the D is unclear. This CDR3 spans 14 amino acids. Trimming took 1 base from V and 3 from J, leaving 10 bases between them. Per germline, CDR1 SEHNR and CDR2 FQNEAQ (reference sequence). The whole variable domain, filled in from reference TRBV7-9 and TRBJ2-7, reads DTGVSQNPRHKITKRGQNVTFRCDPISEHNRLYWYRQTLGQGPEFLTYFQNEAQLEKSRLLSDRFSAERPKGSFSTLEIQRTEQGDSAMYLCASSLETVSYEQYFGPGTRLTVT.

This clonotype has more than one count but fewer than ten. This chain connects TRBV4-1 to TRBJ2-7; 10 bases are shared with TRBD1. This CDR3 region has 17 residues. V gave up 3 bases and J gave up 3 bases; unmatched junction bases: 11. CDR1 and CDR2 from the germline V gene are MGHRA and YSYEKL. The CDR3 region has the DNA TGCGCCAGCAGCCAGAGGGGCCAGGGACAGGGGTTCTACGAGCAGTACTTC. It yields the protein CASSQRGQGQGFYEQYF.

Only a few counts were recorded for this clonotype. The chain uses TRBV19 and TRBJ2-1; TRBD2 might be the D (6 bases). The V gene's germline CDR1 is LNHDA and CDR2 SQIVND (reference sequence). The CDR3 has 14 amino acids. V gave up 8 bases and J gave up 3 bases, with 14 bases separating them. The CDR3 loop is CASADGGSYNEQFF. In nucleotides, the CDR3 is TGTGCCAGTGCAGACGGGGGAAGCTACAATGAGCAGTTCTTC. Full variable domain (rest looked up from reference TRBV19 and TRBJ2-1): DGGITQSPKYLFRKEGQNVTLSCEQNLNHDAMYWYRQDPGQGLRLIYYSQIVNDFQKGDIAEGYSVSREKKESFPLTVTSAQKNPTAFYLCASADGGSYNEQFFGPGTRLTVL.

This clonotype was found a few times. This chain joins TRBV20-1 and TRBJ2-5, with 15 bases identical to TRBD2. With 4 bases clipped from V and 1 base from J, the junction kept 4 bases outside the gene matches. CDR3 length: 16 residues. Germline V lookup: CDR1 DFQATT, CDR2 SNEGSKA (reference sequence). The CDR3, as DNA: TGCAGTGCTACAGGGACTAGCGGGGGGCCCCAAGAGACCCAGTACTTC. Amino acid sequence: CSATGTSGGPQETQYF.

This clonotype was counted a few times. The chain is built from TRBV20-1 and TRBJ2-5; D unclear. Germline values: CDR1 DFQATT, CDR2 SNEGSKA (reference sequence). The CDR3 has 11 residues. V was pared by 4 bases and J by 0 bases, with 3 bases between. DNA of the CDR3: TGCAGTGCTAAGTACCAAGAGACCCAGTACTTC. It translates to CSAKYQETQYF.

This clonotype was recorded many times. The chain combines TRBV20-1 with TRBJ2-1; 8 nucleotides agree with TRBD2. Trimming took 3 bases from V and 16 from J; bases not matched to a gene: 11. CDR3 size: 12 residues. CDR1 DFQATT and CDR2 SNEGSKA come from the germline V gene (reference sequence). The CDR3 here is CSASPSGGIVFF. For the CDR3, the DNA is TGCAGTGCTAGTCCGAGCGGGGGTATTGTATTCTTC.

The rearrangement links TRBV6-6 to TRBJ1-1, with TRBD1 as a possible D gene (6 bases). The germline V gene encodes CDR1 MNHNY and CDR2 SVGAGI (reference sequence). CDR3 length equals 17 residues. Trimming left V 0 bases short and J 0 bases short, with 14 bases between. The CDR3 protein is CASSYSSQTGLNTEAFF. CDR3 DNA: TGTGCCAGCAGTTACTCTAGTCAGACAGGACTGAACACTGAAGCTTTCTTT.

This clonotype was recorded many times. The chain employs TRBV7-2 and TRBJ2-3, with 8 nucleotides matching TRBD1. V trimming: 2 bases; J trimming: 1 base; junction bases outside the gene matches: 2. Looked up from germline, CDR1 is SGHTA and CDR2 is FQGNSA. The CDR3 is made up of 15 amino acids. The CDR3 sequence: CASSLLDRGTDTQYF. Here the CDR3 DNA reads TGTGCCAGCAGCTTACTGGACAGGGGCACAGATACGCAGTATTTT.

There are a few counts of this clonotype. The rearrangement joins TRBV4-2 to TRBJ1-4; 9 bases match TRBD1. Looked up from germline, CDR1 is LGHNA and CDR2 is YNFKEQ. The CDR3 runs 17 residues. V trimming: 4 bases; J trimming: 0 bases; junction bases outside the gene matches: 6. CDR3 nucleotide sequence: TGTGCCAGCAGCCCGAAAGACAGGGGGGCAACTAATGAAAAACTGTTTTTT. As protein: CASSPKDRGATNEKLFF.

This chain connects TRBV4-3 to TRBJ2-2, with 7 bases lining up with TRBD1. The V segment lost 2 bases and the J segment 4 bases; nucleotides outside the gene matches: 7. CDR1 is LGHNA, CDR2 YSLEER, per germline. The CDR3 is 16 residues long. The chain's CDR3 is CASSQRTGLLTGELFF. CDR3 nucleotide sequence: TGCGCCAGCAGCCAACGGACAGGCTTGCTCACCGGGGAGCTGTTTTTT.

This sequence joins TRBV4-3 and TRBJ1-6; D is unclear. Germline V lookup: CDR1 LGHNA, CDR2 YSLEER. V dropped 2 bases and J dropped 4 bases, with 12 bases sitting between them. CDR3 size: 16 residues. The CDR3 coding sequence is TGCGCCAGCAGCCAAACCACGGCTGGGTATAATTCACCCCTCCACTTT. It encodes CASSQTTAGYNSPLHF.

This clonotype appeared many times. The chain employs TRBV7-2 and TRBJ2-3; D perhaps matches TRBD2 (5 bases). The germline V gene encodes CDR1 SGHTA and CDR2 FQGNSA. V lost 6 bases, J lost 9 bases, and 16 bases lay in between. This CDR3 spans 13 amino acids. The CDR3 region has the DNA TGTGCCAGCAGGACGGCCCGTGGAGGCACGCAGTATTTT. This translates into CASRTARGGTQYF.